A selection of T cell receptor beta chains follows, all from one sample in a study of T cell changes during pregnancy in multiple sclerosis. Clones were read by immunoSEQ multiplex PCR, and TCRdb kept only the in-frame ones, dropping some. The sample has about 81,000 clones, around 93% seen once; the top ten hold around 1.4%. Sequenced here: peripheral blood, sampled in the third trimester of pregnancy. These receptors all stem from a female donor in good health, enrolled as a control in a pregnancy study. CDR3s include the opening cysteine and the closing phenylalanine or tryptophan. A D gene is named only where the DNA matches it firmly. Some rows mark clone size as missing; the rest say once, few, many or name a class of expanded clone.

d_call	v_call	j_call	clone_size	cdr3_nt	cdr3_aa
NA	TRBV28	TRBJ2-1	NA	TGTGCCAGTAGCCGCGACCCCTACAATGAGCAGTTCTTC	CASSRDPYNEQFF
NA	TRBV10-3	TRBJ1-1	once	TGTGCCATCAGCTACCAGGCGGGCCAAAACACTGAAGCTTTCTTT	CAISYQAGQNTEAFF
TRBD1	TRBV5-1	TRBJ2-5	NA	TGCGCCAGCAGCCCCGGGACAGGCCAAGAGACCCAGTACTTC	CASSPGTGQETQYF
TRBD1	TRBV27	TRBJ2-3	NA	TGTGCCAGCAGTTGGCGAGGGGGCGAAGCAGATACGCAGTATTTT	CASSWRGGEADTQYF
TRBD2	TRBV19	TRBJ2-3	NA	TGTGCCAGTAGTATCGGCCTAGCGGGAGGGCCGAATACGCAGTATTTT	CASSIGLAGGPNTQYF
NA	TRBV13	TRBJ1-1	NA	TGTGCCAGCAGCCGTCCCCCACAGGGTCCAGTCACTGAAGCTTTCTTT	CASSRPPQGPVTEAFF
NA	TRBV5-1	TRBJ1-5	NA	TGCGCCAGCAGCTTGGGGCTGGGCAATCAGCCCCAGCATTTT	CASSLGLGNQPQHF
NA	TRBV5-4	TRBJ2-6	NA	TGTGCCAGCAGCTTGTGGCCGCCGGGGGCCAACGTCCTGACTTTC	CASSLWPPGANVLTF
NA	TRBV2	TRBJ2-1	NA	TGTGCCAGCAGCGGGACAACCGTCTACAATGAGCAGTTCTTC	CASSGTTVYNEQFF
NA	TRBV5-1	TRBJ1-3	NA	TGCGCCAGCAGCATTGAACAGGGAGCTGGAAACACCATATATTTT	CASSIEQGAGNTIYF
NA	TRBV11-2	TRBJ2-4	NA	TGTGCCAGCAGCTTAGTCCCAGCGGCCGTCCAAATAGCCAAAAACATTCAGTACTTC	CASSLVPAAVQIAKNIQYF
TRBD1	TRBV10-3	TRBJ1-5	NA	TGTGCCATCAGTACCGGGACAGGGGATCAGCCCCAGCATTTT	CAISTGTGDQPQHF
NA	TRBV6-1	TRBJ2-3	NA	TGTGCCAGCAGTGCCCGACAGATGGATACGCAGTATTTT	CASSARQMDTQYF
TRBD1	TRBV5-6	TRBJ1-1	few	TGTGCCAGCAGCTGGGGGGACAGCCTGGCTTTCTTT	CASSWGDSLAFF
NA	TRBV2	TRBJ2-6	NA	TGTGCCAGCAACGATAGGAGATCTGGGGCCAACGTCCTGACTTTC	CASNDRRSGANVLTF
TRBD2	TRBV19	TRBJ2-1	few	TGTGCCAGTAGTATAGCGGGAGGGGACAATGAGCAGTTCTTC	CASSIAGGDNEQFF
TRBD1	TRBV29-1	TRBJ1-1	NA	TGCAGCGTTGAACCAACCGGGACAGGGGGCAGAGGGGCTTTCTTT	CSVEPTGTGGRGAFF
TRBD1	TRBV27	TRBJ2-7	NA	TGTGCCAGCAGGGACAGGGGGATCTCCTACGAGCAGTACTTC	CASRDRGISYEQYF
TRBD2	TRBV5-1	TRBJ2-1	NA	TGCGCCAGCAGCTTAGGTAGCGGGAGTAATGAGCAGTTCTTC	CASSLGSGSNEQFF
NA	TRBV19	TRBJ2-1	NA	TGTGCCAGTAGTATAGATCCCACGGGAGAGCAGTTCTTC	CASSIDPTGEQFF
NA	TRBV16	TRBJ1-1	few	TGTGCCAGCAGCCAATTCAGGAACACTGAAGCTTTCTTT	CASSQFRNTEAFF
NA	TRBV28	TRBJ2-4	NA	TGTGCCAGCAGTTTGGTTGCACTAGGTAGAAACATTCAGTACTTC	CASSLVALGRNIQYF
NA	TRBV6-5	TRBJ1-5	NA	TGTGCCAGCAGTTACTCAGGGGGGGACAGCAATCAGCCCCAGCATTTT	CASSYSGGDSNQPQHF
TRBD1	TRBV2	TRBJ1-1	NA	TGTGCCAGCAGTGATTTGACAGGGGGTGACACTGAAGCTTTCTTT	CASSDLTGGDTEAFF
NA	TRBV7-2	TRBJ2-4	NA	TGTGCCAGCAGCCTAAATTACAGGGAAAACATTCAGTACTTC	CASSLNYRENIQYF
TRBD2	TRBV5-1	TRBJ2-7	NA	TGCGCCAGCAGCTTGACTGCGGGAGGATACGAGCAGTACTTC	CASSLTAGGYEQYF
NA	TRBV4-1	TRBJ1-4	NA	TGCGCCAGCAGTAAAACAGGGCTAGGCGAAAAACTGTTTTTT	CASSKTGLGEKLFF
NA	TRBV28	TRBJ1-5	NA	TGTGCCAGCAGTTTAAGGGGAGGAAGCAATCAGCCCCAGCATTTT	CASSLRGGSNQPQHF
NA	TRBV13	TRBJ2-2	once	TGTGCCAGCAGCTTCTACAGAGACAACACCGGGGAGCTGTTTTTT	CASSFYRDNTGELFF
NA	TRBV6-1	TRBJ2-5	NA	TGTGCCAGCATGAGAGGCTTTGGACAAGAGACCCAGTACTTC	CASMRGFGQETQYF
NA	TRBV7-2	TRBJ2-7	NA	TGTGCCAGCAGCTGGAATAGCGGAACCTACGAGCAGTACTTC	CASSWNSGTYEQYF
TRBD2	TRBV7-8	TRBJ2-2	NA	TGTGCCAGCAGCCCTGGACTAGCGGGACTGAACACCGGGGAGCTGTTTTTT	CASSPGLAGLNTGELFF
TRBD2	TRBV4-1	TRBJ2-7	NA	TGCGCCAGCAGCCGCCTTAGCGGGAGCGGGACCTACGAGCAGTACTTC	CASSRLSGSGTYEQYF
NA	TRBV6-1	TRBJ1-5	NA	TGTGCCAGCAGTGAAGCGGATTCACAGCAGCCCCAGCATTTT	CASSEADSQQPQHF
TRBD1	TRBV15	TRBJ2-6	NA	TGTGCCACCAGTGGGGACAGCTCTGGGGCCAACGTCCTGACTTTC	CATSGDSSGANVLTF
NA	TRBV6-6	TRBJ1-3	NA	TGTGCCAGCAGCCTTTCAGTGTCTGGAAACACCATATATTTT	CASSLSVSGNTIYF
TRBD1	TRBV28	TRBJ2-7	NA	TGTGCCAGCAGTTTAAATTGGGACAGTCTTACCTACGAGCAGTACTTC	CASSLNWDSLTYEQYF
TRBD2	TRBV7-9	TRBJ2-2	NA	TGTGCCAGCAGCTTGCGGGCGGGGGAGAACACCGGGGAGCTGTTTTTT	CASSLRAGENTGELFF
TRBD1	TRBV19	TRBJ2-1	NA	TGTGCCAGTAGTATTTTACGGGACAGTAACTATGAGCAGTTCTTC	CASSILRDSNYEQFF
TRBD2	TRBV15	TRBJ2-4	NA	TGTGCCACCAGCAGAGTAGCGGGCCGGAACCTGGGCATTCAGTACTTC	CATSRVAGRNLGIQYF
NA	TRBV4-1	TRBJ1-2	NA	TGCGCCAGCAGCCAAGAAGTGGCCAGGAAGAGCCTTTTTAGATTCTACACCTTC	CASSQEVARKSLFRFYTF
TRBD1	TRBV5-4	TRBJ1-2	NA	TGTGCCAGCAGCCCTGGACAGGGGGCCAGGGATGGCTACACCTTC	CASSPGQGARDGYTF
NA	TRBV13	TRBJ2-5	once	TGTGCCAGCAGCTTCGGGGAGGGCAGGGGTGCAGAGACCCAGTACTTC	CASSFGEGRGAETQYF
TRBD1	TRBV2	TRBJ2-3	NA	TGTGCCAGCAGCCTACAGGGGATCGGGGCCACAGATACGCAGTATTTT	CASSLQGIGATDTQYF
NA	TRBV28	TRBJ1-5	NA	TGTGCCAGCGGGGCTCGGGGCAATCAGCCCCAGCATTTT	CASGARGNQPQHF
NA	TRBV10-3	TRBJ2-4	NA	TGTGCCATCAGTGAGTCCTACGGGGTAGTAGCCAAAAACATTCAGTACTTC	CAISESYGVVAKNIQYF
TRBD1	TRBV19	TRBJ2-5	NA	TGTGCCAGTAGTTCATTAGCCCGGACAGGGTTAGAGACCCAGTACTTC	CASSSLARTGLETQYF
NA	TRBV9	TRBJ2-4	NA	TGTGCCAGCAGCGTGGAGATAGCCCCGGAGAACATTCAGTACTTC	CASSVEIAPENIQYF
NA	TRBV6-5	TRBJ2-5	NA	TGTGCCAGCGGAGAAAGAATAGCCCCTGAGACCCAGTACTTC	CASGERIAPETQYF
TRBD2	TRBV14	TRBJ2-5	once	TGTGCCAGCAGCTCTCGTAGGACTAGCGGGCGGGAGACCCAGTACTTC	CASSSRRTSGRETQYF
NA	TRBV29-1	TRBJ1-5	NA	TGCAGCGTTGGCGCTGAGAATCAGCCCCAGCATTTT	CSVGAENQPQHF
NA	TRBV5-4	TRBJ2-5	NA	TGTGCCAGCAGGTATCAAGAGACCCAGTACTTC	CASRYQETQYF
TRBD1	TRBV9	TRBJ2-6	NA	TGTGCCAGCAGCGTGGCACAGGGGAAAGTGAATGGGGCCAACGTCCTGACTTTC	CASSVAQGKVNGANVLTF
TRBD1	TRBV5-1	TRBJ1-1	NA	TGCGCCAGCAAGCAGGGGGGCTTAGATACTGAAGCTTTCTTT	CASKQGGLDTEAFF
NA	TRBV20-1	TRBJ2-2	few	TGCAGTGCCCTCAGGACCGGGGAGCTGTTTTTT	CSALRTGELFF